This record covers a single T cell receptor beta chain. Its matching antigen is unknown. This entry is derived from a study of beta chain features in type 1 diabetes. General study points: When Type 1 diabetes patients were examined, their TCRB CDR3s proved moderately but significantly shorter in all four CD4+ subsets.

Per the germline V gene, CDR1 is SNHLY and CDR2 is FYNNEI. The CDR3 has 14 amino acids. V lost 6 bases to trimming and J lost 7 bases, with 13 bases between them. Since all of the isolated RNA was reverse transcribed, expressed TCRB transcripts were what got sequenced. Using immunoSEQ multiplex PCR, the repertoire was profiled, and TCRdb retains in-frame clones only, with some absent. Counted here are under 200,000 clones, 6.5% to 8.5% occurring once; the ten biggest clones make up 0.45% to 0.55%. Sorting based on CD45RO/CCR7/CD25/CD127/CD95/CD27 separated CD4+ naive, central memory, regulatory and stem cell-like memory cells.

The receptor comes from a young woman with type 1 diabetes. Source material: central memory CD4+ T cells from blood. This sequence joins TRBV2 and TRBJ1-6; D is unresolved. The CDR3 DNA follows: TGTGCCAGCAGGAAAGGACCGGGAAATTCACCCCTCCACTTT. Protein: CASRKGPGNSPLHF.